This TCR beta chain originates from a study of blood T cell repertoires in COVID-19 (TCRdb year 2020). About the investigation overall: Collaborator samples came from the United States, Italy and Spain and covered acute and convalescent phases of COVID-19. The repertoires were released in a freely available public database intended as a resource for research on the immune response to SARS-CoV-2. The prospective study material was composed of cDNA or gDNA derived from T cells, B-cell-depleted T cells, or PBMCs. The samples were drawn from two sources: the first 160 participants of the ongoing ImmuneRACE study, and 950 to 1,500 subjects contributed by 6 global collaborators. Where available, HLA class I and class II types were taken from metadata supplied by the sample provider and were not determined by assay-based typing. Nearly every sample came with metadata listing a de-identified subject ID, COVID-19 status, age in years and sex. The dataset comprised deeply sampled blood TCRbeta repertoires from subjects exposed to, actively infected with, or recovered from COVID-19. Study-level results and caveats: Clinical and demographic metadata were provided uncurated, with the amount varying by source and participant.

V and J lose 0 bases and 6 bases, and a span of 15 bases separates them. The germline V gene (reference sequence) sets CDR1 to SEHNR and CDR2 to FQNEAQ. Reading from cysteine to phenylalanine, the CDR3 counts 15 amino acids. The CDR3 DNA has 45 bases and is translated from base 1. Participants in the prospective study were aged about 18 to 95 years, lived in over 20 United States geographic areas, and enrolled through a virtual design. Cohort assignment in the prospective study relied on participant-reported clinical history from a screening survey and a study questionnaire. Exposed participants had been in contact, within 2 weeks of entering the study, with a person who had a PCR-confirmed or clinician-diagnosed case of COVID-19. In the prospective study, whole blood, serum and a nasopharyngeal or oropharyngeal swab were collected from each participant by mobile phlebotomists. Over a roughly 2-month period, participants in the prospective study had the option of providing additional blood draws and questionnaires. Blood samples from the prospective study were shipped frozen or at room temperature prior to DNA extraction.

Remarks on this clone: Its antigen is still unknown. No much larger clonotype is one base removed from it; base qualities were not supplied.

TCRbeta CDR3 regions were amplified from genomic DNA using the immunoSEQ Assay, a bias-controlled multiplex PCR. The paper's data handling went like this. Nucleated cell counts per sample were estimated from amplification of reference gene primers within the assay. To quantify the absolute abundance of each unique TCRbeta CDR3 rearrangement, sequence reads were collapsed and filtered. For each sample, productive Simpson clonality was calculated as the square root of Simpson's diversity index over productive rearrangements. TCRdb mirrors the immuneACCESS table, restricted to in-frame sequences. Some clones are absent from its copies; in checked studies, under half trace to an unresolved V gene, and the reason for the others is unknown. V and J calls and clone size are copied from that table; D and trimming were computed from the DNA. The sample profile shows roughly 200,000 clones; about 80% of them were found once. The ten top clones hold about 4.6% of the sample.

The clonotype comes from a woman aged 45-65 years who had been exposed to COVID-19. The source material was PBMCs or T cells enriched from blood (not recorded which). The rearrangement joined TRBV7-9 to TRBJ2-7; the D gene remains uncertain. The CDR3 reads as follows: CASSLAGAHPLEQYF. The DNA sequence is given as TGTGCCAGCAGCTTAGCGGGCGCCCATCCCCTCGAGCAGTACTTC.